This T cell receptor (beta chain) comes out of a study of cytomegalovirus exposure and HLA in healthy donors. The CDR3 consists of 16 residues. With 1 base clipped from V and 1 base from J, the junction kept 4 bases outside the gene matches. CDR1 and CDR2 from the germline V gene are SEHNR and FQNEAQ (reference sequence). Assay used: immunoSEQ multiplex PCR; TCRdb lists only in-frame clones, some missing. The sample includes around 300,000 clones, 86% seen only once; the top ten take 1%. The sequencing input was PBMCs. The clonotype originates from a woman younger than 35 in good health and CMV-seronegative. The chain is built from TRBV7-9 and TRBJ1-2, with TRBD1 matching over 9 bases. CDR3 amino acids: CASSLDRDRVNYGYTF. In DNA form, the CDR3 reads TGTGCCAGCAGCTTAGACCGGGACAGGGTTAACTATGGCTACACCTTC.